A single sample gave rise to the 5 T cell receptor beta chains below, sequenced in a study of blood T cell repertoires in COVID-19. The table came from immunoSEQ multiplex PCR; TCRdb's copy has only in-frame clones and leaves some out. The sample has about 300,000 clones; approximately 90% are singletons. Specimen: PBMCs or T cells enriched from blood (not recorded which). These receptors came from a woman under 30 who had recovered from COVID-19.

The chain uses TRBV7-8 and TRBJ1-5; the D is unclear. V lost 3 bases and J lost 0, with 18 bases in between. The CDR3 runs to 18 residues. Germline V lookup: CDR1 SGHVS, CDR2 FQNEAQ. The CDR3 DNA sequence: TGTGCCAGCAGCTTTGTCGCCCTTTGGGAGGGTAGCAATCAGCCCCAGCATTTT. Translated, it gives CASSFVALWEGSNQPQHF.

The rearrangement joins TRBV15 to TRBJ1-2, with TRBD1 as a possible D gene (5 bases). The germline gives CDR1 LNHNV, CDR2 YYDKDF (reference sequence). V dropped 1 base and J dropped 4 bases, with 7 bases sitting between them. The CDR3 consists of 13 residues. CDR3 nucleotide sequence: TGTGCCACCAGCAGAGGACAGCCCTATGGCTACACCTTC. This codes for CATSRGQPYGYTF.

The chain is built from TRBV11-2 and TRBJ1-2; tentative D call: TRBD1 (6 bases). Trimming shortened V by 4 bases and J by 8 bases, and 20 bases separated the two germline ends. This CDR3 is 15 amino acids long. Germline V gene lookup returns CDR1 SGHAT and CDR2 FQNNGV. The CDR3 protein is CASSSVRGATVGYTF. DNA for the CDR3: TGTGCCAGCAGCTCCGTGCGGGGGGCGACGGTGGGCTACACCTTC.

This chain uses TRBV19 with TRBJ1-2; tentatively, D is TRBD1 (5 bases). CDR3 size: 13 residues. Germline CDR1 and CDR2: LNHDA and SQIVND (reference sequence). V lost 8 bases, J lost 5 bases, and 15 bases lay in between. As DNA, the CDR3 is TGTGCCAGTCACCGCGGGGGAGGGTATGGCTACACCTTC. It yields the protein CASHRGGGYGYTF.

This chain uses TRBV6-5 with TRBJ2-1; D ambiguous. The V end was cut by 7 bases, the J end by 15 bases, with 22 bases between. Germline CDR1 and CDR2: MNHEY and SVGAGI. This CDR3 is built from 13 residues. CDR3 sequence: CASNSPTELRTFF. In nucleotides, the CDR3 is TGTGCCAGCAACTCGCCCACAGAGCTCCGAACGTTCTTC.